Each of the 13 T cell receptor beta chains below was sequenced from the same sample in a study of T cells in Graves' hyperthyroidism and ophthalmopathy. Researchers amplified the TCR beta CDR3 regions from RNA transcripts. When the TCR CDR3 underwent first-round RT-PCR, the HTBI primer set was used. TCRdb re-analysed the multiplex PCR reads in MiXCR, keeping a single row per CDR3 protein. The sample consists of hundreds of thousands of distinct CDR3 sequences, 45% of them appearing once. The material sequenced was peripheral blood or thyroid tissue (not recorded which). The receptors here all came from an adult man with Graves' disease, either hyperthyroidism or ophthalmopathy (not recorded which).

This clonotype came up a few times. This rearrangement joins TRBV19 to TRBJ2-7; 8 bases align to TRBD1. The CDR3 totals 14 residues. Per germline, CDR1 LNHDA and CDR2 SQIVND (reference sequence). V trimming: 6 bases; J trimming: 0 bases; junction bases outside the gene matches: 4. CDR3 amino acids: CASREDRDSYEQYF. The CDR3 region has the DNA TGTGCCAGTAGGGAGGACAGGGACTCCTACGAGCAGTACTTC.

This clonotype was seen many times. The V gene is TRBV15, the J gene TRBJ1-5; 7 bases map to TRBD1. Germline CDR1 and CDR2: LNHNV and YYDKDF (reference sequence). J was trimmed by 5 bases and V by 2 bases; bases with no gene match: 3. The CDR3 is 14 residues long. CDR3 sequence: CATSRRQGDQPQHF. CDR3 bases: TGTGCCACCAGCAGAAGACAGGGTGATCAGCCCCAGCATTTT.

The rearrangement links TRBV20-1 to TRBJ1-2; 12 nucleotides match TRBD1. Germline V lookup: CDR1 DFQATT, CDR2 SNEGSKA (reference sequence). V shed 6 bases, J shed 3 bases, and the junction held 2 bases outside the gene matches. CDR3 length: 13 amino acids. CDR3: CSARDRGHYGYTF. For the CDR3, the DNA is TGCAGTGCCCGGGACAGGGGGCACTATGGCTACACCTTC.

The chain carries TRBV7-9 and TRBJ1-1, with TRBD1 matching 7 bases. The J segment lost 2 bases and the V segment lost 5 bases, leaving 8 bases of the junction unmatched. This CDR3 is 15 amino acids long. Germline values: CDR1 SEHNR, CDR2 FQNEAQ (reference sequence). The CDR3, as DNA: TGTGCCAGCAGCCCAGACAGGGACCCAAACACTGAAGCTTTCTTT. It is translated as CASSPDRDPNTEAFF.

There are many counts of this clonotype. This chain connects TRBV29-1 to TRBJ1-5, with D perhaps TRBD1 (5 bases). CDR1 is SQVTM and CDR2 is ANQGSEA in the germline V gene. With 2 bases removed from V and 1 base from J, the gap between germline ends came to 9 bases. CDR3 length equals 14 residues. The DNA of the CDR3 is TGCAGCGTTGAATTGGGGGGGAGCAATCAGCCCCAGCATTTT. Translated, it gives CSVELGGSNQPQHF. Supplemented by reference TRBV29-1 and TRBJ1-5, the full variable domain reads SAVISQKPSRDICQRGTSLTIQCQVDSQVTMMFWYRQQPGQSLTLIATANQGSEATYESGFVIDKFPISRPNLTFSTLTVSNMSPEDSSIYLCSVELGGSNQPQHFGDGTRLSIL.

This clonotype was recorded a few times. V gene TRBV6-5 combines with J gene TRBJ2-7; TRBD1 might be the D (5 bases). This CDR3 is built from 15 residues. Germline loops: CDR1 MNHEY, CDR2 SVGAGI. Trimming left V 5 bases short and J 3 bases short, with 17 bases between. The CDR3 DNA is TGTGCCAGCAGTCACCCCAGGGAAGGTCTCTACGAGCAGTACTTC. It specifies CASSHPREGLYEQYF.

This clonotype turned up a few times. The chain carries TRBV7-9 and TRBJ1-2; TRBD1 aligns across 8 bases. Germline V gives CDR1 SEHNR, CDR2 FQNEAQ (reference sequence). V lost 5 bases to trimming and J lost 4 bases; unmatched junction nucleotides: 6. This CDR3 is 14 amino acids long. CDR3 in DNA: TGTGCCAGCAGCGGTCCGACAGGGGTCTATGGCTACACCTTC. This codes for CASSGPTGVYGYTF. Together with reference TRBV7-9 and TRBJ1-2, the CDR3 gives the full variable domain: DTGVSQNPRHKITKRGQNVTFRCDPISEHNRLYWYRQTLGQGPEFLTYFQNEAQLEKSRLLSDRFSAERPKGSFSTLEIQRTEQGDSAMYLCASSGPTGVYGYTFGSGTRLTVV.

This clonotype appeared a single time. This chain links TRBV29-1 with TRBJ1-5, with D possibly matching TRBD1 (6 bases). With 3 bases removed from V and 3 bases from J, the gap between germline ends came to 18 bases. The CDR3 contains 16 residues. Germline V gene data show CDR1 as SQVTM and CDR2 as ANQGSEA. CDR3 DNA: TGCAGCGTTGAGGGAGGGGGATTGGGGTCCAATCAGCCCCAGCATTTT. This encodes CSVEGGGLGSNQPQHF.

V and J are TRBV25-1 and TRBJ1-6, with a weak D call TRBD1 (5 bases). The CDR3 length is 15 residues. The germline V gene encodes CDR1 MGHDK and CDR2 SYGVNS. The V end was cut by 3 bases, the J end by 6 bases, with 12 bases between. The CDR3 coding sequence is TGTGCCAGCAGTGAGTTTGGGGCCGTTAATTCACCCCTCCACTTT. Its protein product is CASSEFGAVNSPLHF.

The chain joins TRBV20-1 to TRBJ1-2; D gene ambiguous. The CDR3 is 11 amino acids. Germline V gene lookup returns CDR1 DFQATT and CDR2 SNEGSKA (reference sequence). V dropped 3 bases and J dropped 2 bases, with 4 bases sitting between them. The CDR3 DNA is TGCAGTGCTAGGAGGAACTATGGCTACACCTTC. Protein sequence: CSARRNYGYTF.

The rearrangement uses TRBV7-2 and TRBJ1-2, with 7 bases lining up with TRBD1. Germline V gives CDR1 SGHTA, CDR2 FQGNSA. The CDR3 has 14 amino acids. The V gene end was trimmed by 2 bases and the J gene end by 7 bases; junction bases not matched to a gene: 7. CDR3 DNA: TGTGCCAGCAGCTTATCCAAGGGGGCGGTTGGCTACACCTTC. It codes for CASSLSKGAVGYTF.

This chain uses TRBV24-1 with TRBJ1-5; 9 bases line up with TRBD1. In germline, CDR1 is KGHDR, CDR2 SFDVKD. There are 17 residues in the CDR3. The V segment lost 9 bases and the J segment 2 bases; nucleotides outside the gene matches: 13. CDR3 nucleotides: TGTGCCACCTCAAATTACGGGGGACAGGGCGGCAATCAGCCCCAGCATTTT. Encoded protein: CATSNYGGQGGNQPQHF.

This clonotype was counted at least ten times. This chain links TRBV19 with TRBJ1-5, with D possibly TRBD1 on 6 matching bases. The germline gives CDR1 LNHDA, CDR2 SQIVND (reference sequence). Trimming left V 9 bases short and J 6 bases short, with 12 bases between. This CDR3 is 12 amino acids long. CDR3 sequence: CASRGLGQPQHF. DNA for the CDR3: TGTGCCAGCAGGGGATTGGGTCAGCCCCAGCATTTT.